This TCR beta chain was identified in a study of blood T cell repertoires in COVID-19. The method was immunoSEQ multiplex PCR; TCRdb's version includes in-frame clones alone and lacks a portion of them. The top ten hold approximately 4% of the sample, which has roughly 310,000 clones, 88% seen once. The CDR3 spans 13 residues. Germline values: CDR1 LGHNA, CDR2 YSLEER. V lost 0 bases and J 2 bases, leaving 5 bases between the germline ends. This TCR came from a woman between 50 and 59 years old with active or convalescent COVID-19. V gene TRBV4-3 combines with J gene TRBJ2-7, with D unresolved. Sequencing used peripheral blood. DNA of the CDR3: TGCGCCAGCAGCCAAGAGCAGGCCTACGAGCAGTACTTC. Amino acid sequence: CASSQEQAYEQYF.